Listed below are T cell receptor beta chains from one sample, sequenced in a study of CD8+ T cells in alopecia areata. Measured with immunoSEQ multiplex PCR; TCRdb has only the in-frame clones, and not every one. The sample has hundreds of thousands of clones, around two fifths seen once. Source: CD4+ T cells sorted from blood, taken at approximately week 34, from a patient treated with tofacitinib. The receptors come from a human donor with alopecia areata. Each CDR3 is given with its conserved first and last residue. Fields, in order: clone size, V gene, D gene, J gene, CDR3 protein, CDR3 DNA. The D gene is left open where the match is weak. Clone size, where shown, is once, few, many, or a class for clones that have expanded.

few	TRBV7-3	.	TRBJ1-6	CASSFEPNSPLHF	TGTGCCAGCAGCTTTGAACCAAATTCACCCCTCCACTTT
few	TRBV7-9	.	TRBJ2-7	CASSLIHGGVGYEQYF	TGTGCCAGCAGCTTAATCCACGGGGGAGTCGGTTACGAGCAGTACTTC
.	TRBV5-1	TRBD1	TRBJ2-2	CASSPGQGSGELFF	TGCGCCAGCTCACCGGGACAGGGGAGCGGGGAGCTGTTTTTT
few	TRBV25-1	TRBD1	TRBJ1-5	CASSATGEGNQPQHF	TGTGCCAGCAGTGCGACAGGGGAAGGCAATCAGCCCCAGCATTTT
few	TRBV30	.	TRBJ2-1	CAWDSDSYNEQFF	TGTGCCTGGGACTCCGATTCCTACAATGAGCAGTTCTTC
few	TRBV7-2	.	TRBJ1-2	CASRLDGYYGYTF	TGTGCCAGCAGATTGGACGGATACTATGGCTACACCTTC
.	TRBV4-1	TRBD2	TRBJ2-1	CASSQGTSGFYNEQFF	TGCGCCAGCAGCCAAGGGACTAGCGGATTCTACAATGAGCAGTTCTTC
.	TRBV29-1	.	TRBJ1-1	CSVRQVLMNTEAFF	TGCAGCGTTAGACAGGTCCTCATGAACACTGAAGCTTTCTTT
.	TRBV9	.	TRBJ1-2	CASSPRPDTYGYTF	TGTGCCAGCAGCCCCCGCCCGGACACCTATGGCTACACCTTC
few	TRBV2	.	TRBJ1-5	CASSVPLGPQHF	TGTGCCAGCAGTGTTCCTTTGGGACCTCAGCATTTT
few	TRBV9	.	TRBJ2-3	CASSVGPSTDTQYF	TGTGCCAGCAGCGTCGGACCCAGCACAGATACGCAGTATTTT
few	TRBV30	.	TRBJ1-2	CAWNRDKGKEGYTF	TGTGCCTGGAACCGGGACAAGGGGAAAGAGGGCTACACCTTC
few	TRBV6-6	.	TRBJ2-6	CASSPGGSGANVLTF	TGTGCCAGCAGTCCCGGGGGCTCTGGGGCCAACGTCCTGACTTTC
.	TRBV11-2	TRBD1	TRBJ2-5	CASSRWTGASETQYF	TGTGCCAGCAGCCGGTGGACAGGGGCTTCGGAGACCCAGTACTTC
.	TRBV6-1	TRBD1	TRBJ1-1	CASMTGGAGGTEAFF	TGTGCCAGCATGACAGGGGGCGCGGGGGGCACTGAAGCTTTCTTT
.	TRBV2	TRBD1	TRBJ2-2	CASRGQGATGELFF	TGTGCCAGCAGAGGACAGGGGGCGACCGGGGAGCTGTTTTTT
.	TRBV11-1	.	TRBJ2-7	CASSFGGRGKYF	TGTGCCAGCAGCTTTGGGGGCCGGGGCAAGTACTTC
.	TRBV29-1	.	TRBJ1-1	CSVGGWVTEAFF	TGCAGCGTTGGTGGTTGGGTTACTGAAGCTTTCTTT
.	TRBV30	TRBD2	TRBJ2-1	CAWSALRRGGRLMGNEQFF	TGTGCCTGGAGTGCCCTCCGGCGGGGCGGGAGGTTAATGGGGAATGAGCAGTTCTTC
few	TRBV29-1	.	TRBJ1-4	CSVGGEKLFF	TGCAGCGTTGGGGGTGAAAAACTGTTTTTT
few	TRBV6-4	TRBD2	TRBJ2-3	CASSATGGPSITQYF	TGTGCCAGCAGTGCTACGGGGGGGCCTTCTATCACGCAGTATTTT
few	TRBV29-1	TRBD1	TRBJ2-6	CSAARDRGTSGANVLTF	TGCAGCGCTGCACGGGACAGGGGCACCTCTGGGGCCAACGTCCTGACTTTC
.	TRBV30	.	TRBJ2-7	CACGSSYEQYF	TGTGCCTGTGGGAGCTCCTACGAGCAGTACTTC
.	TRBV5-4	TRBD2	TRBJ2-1	CASSPGGPRNEQFF	TGTGCCAGCAGCCCGGGGGGGCCTAGGAATGAGCAGTTCTTC
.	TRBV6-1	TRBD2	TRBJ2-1	CASSGTSGHNEQFF	TGTGCCAGCAGCGGGACTAGCGGCCACAATGAGCAGTTCTTC
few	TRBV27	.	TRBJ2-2	CASSLAGRGGTGELFF	TGTGCCAGCAGTTTAGCGGGCAGGGGAGGCACCGGGGAGCTGTTTTTT
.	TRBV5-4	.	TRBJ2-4	CASSFRGAKNIQYF	TGTGCCAGCAGCTTCCGAGGGGCCAAAAACATTCAGTACTTC
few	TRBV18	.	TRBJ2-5	CASSPPSVGETQYF	TGTGCCAGCTCACCACCGTCGGTCGGCGAGACCCAGTACTTC
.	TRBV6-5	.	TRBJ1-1	CASSYSGGSTEAFF	TGTGCCAGCAGTTACTCCGGGGGTTCCACTGAAGCTTTCTTT
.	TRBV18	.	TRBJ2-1	CASSLGDSSNEQFF	TGTGCCAGCTCCCTGGGGGACTCCTCCAATGAGCAGTTCTTC
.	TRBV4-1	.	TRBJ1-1	CASRDIAQGTEAFF	TGCGCCAGCAGAGATATAGCTCAGGGCACTGAAGCTTTCTTT
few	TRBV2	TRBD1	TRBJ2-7	CASSEDRGAYEQYF	TGTGCCAGCAGTGAGGACAGGGGGGCCTACGAGCAGTACTTC
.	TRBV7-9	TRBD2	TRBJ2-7	CASSIAGQKWVQYF	TGTGCCAGCAGCATAGCGGGACAAAAATGGGTGCAGTACTTC
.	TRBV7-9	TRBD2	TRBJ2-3	CASSRGRGESTDTQYF	TGTGCCAGCAGCCGCGGGAGGGGGGAATCAACAGATACGCAGTATTTT
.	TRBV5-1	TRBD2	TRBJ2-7	CASRKGTSGTSYEQYF	TGCGCCAGCAGGAAAGGGACTAGCGGGACCTCCTACGAGCAGTACTTC
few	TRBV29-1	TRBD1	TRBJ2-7	CSVPGQGAHEQYF	TGCAGCGTCCCGGGACAGGGGGCCCACGAGCAGTACTTC
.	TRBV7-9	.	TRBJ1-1	CASSRGQNTEAFF	TGTGCCAGCAGCCGTGGACAGAACACTGAAGCTTTCTTT
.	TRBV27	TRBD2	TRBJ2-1	CASSLEGPTSGNLYEQFF	TGTGCCAGCAGTTTAGAGGGCCCGACTAGCGGGAATTTGTATGAGCAGTTCTTC
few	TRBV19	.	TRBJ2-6	CASSRFSGANVLTF	TGTGCCAGTAGTCGGTTCTCTGGGGCCAACGTCCTGACTTTC
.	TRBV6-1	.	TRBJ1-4	CASTGRGTPAEKLFF	TGTGCCAGCACCGGACGGGGGACCCCCGCGGAAAAACTGTTTTTT
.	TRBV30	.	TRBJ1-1	CAWSVISQTEAFF	TGTGCCTGGAGTGTTATTTCCCAGACTGAAGCTTTCTTT
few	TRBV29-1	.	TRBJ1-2	CSVAWARGYTF	TGCAGCGTTGCATGGGCTAGGGGCTACACCTTC
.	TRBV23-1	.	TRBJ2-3	CAWGPTSTDTQYF	TGCGCCTGGGGTCCCACTAGCACAGATACGCAGTATTTT
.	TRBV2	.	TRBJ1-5	CASRDSRNQPQHF	TGTGCCAGCAGGGACAGTCGCAATCAGCCCCAGCATTTT
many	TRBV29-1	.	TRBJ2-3	CSADSGYTDTQYF	TGCAGCGCAGACTCCGGGTACACAGATACGCAGTATTTT
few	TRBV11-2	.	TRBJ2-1	CASSPTRWNEQFF	TGTGCCAGCAGCCCCACGAGGTGGAATGAGCAGTTCTTC
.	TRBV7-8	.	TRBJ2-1	CASSANVRGHEQFF	TGTGCCAGCAGCGCGAACGTAAGAGGCCATGAGCAGTTCTTC
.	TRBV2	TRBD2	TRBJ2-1	CASRGRTSGILDEQFF	TGTGCCAGCAGGGGCCGGACTAGCGGGATTCTCGATGAGCAGTTCTTC
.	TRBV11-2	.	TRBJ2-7	CASSPDRSEQYF	TGTGCCAGCAGCCCTGACAGGTCCGAGCAGTACTTC
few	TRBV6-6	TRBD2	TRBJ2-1	CASSSGTSGLNEQFF	TGTGCCAGCAGTTCCGGGACTAGCGGACTCAATGAGCAGTTCTTC